This entry lists 2 T cell receptor beta chains sequenced from one sample in a study of control samples from healthy donors and cancer patients (dated by TCRdb to 2019 to 2021). Library method: the immunoSEQ multiplex PCR assay. Not all clones reach the TCRdb copy of this immuneACCESS table, which keeps in-frame sequences only. Checked studies attribute under half of the gap to unresolved V genes and leave the rest unexplained. In all, the sample holds about 190,000 clones, and about 89% of those were seen once. Together, the top ten hold 1.5% to 2% of the sample. The material sequenced was blood. These receptors were collected from a man aged 30-40 years in good health.

The chain joins TRBV2 to TRBJ2-7; the D is unclear. The CDR3 loop spans 13 amino acids. CDR1 is SNHLY, CDR2 FYNNEI, per germline. Trimming pared 11 bases from V and 1 base from J, leaving 15 bases between. In DNA form, the CDR3 reads TGTGCCCAATCAGAAGCGCCGTCCTACGAGCAGTACTTC. Translated: CAQSEAPSYEQYF.

This rearrangement joins TRBV6-5 to TRBJ1-1, with unresolved D. V was cut by 6 bases and J by 4 bases, with 12 bases left in between. Germline V gene lookup returns CDR1 MNHEY and CDR2 SVGAGI. The CDR3 spans 13 residues. Here the CDR3 reads CASSYGVSTEAFF. CDR3 bases: TGTGCCAGCAGCTATGGGGTTAGCACTGAAGCTTTCTTT.